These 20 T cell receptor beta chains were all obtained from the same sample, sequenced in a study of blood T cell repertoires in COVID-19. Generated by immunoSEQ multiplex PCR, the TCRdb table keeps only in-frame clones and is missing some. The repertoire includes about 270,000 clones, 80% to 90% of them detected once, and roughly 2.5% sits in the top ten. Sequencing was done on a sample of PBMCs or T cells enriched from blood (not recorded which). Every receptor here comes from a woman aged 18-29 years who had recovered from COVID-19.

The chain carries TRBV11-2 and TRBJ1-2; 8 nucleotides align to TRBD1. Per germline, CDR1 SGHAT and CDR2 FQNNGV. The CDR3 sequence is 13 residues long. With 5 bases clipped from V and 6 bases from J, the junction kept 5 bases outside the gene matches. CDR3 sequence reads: CASSATGVHGYTF. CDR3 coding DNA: TGTGCCAGCAGCGCGACAGGGGTCCATGGCTACACCTTC.

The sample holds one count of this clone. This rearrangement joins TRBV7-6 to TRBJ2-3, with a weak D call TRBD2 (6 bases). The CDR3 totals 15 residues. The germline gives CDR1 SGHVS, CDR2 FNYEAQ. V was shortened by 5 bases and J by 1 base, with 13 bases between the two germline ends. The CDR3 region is CASSPEGEGTDTQYF. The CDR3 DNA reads TGTGCCAGCAGCCCAGAAGGGGAGGGCACAGATACGCAGTATTTT.

The CDR3 region has the DNA TGTGCCTGGAGTGTCAGGGCAGAGGATAAACTGTTTTTT. This sequence encodes CAWSVRAEDKLFF. This rearrangement joins TRBV30 to TRBJ1-4; D may be TRBD1 (5 bases). This CDR3 is 13 amino acids long. Trimming took 0 bases from V and 11 from J, leaving 13 bases between them. Germline CDR1 is GTSNPN and CDR2 is SVGIG (reference sequence).

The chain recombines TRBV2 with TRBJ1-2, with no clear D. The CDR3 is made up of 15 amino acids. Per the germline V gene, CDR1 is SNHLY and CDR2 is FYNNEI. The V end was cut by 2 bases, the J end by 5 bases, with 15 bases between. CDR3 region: CASSEMAGWGYGYTF. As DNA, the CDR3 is TGTGCCAGCAGTGAAATGGCGGGTTGGGGATATGGCTACACCTTC.

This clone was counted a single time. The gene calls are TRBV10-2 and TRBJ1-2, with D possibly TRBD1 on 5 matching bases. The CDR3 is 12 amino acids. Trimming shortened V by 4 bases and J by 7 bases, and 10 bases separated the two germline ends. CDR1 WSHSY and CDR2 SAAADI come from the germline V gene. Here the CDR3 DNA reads TGCGCCAGCAGTGTCGGGCAGGGTGGCTACACCTTC. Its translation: CASSVGQGGYTF.

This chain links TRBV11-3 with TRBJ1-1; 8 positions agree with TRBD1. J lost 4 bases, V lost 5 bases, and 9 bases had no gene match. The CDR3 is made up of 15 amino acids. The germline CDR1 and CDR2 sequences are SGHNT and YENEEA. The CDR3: CASSRSGGASTEAFF. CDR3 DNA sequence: TGTGCCAGCAGCCGTTCAGGGGGCGCGAGCACTGAAGCTTTCTTT.

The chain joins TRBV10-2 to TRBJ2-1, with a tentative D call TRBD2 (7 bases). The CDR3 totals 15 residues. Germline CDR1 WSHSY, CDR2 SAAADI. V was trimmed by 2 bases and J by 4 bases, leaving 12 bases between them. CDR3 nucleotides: TGCGCCAGCAGTGAGAGGGGGGGGAGGTACAATGAGCAGTTCTTC. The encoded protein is CASSERGGRYNEQFF.

The CDR3 bases are TGTGCCAGCAGCCCTCCCCGGACAGGGAGACTCACAGATACGCAGTATTTT. Translated, it gives CASSPPRTGRLTDTQYF. This chain joins TRBV7-2 and TRBJ2-3; TRBD1 matches at 8 bases. The trim removed 5 bases at V and 2 bases at J, leaving 12 bases unmatched. CDR1 and CDR2 (germline): SGHTA, FQGNSA. This CDR3 is built from 17 residues.

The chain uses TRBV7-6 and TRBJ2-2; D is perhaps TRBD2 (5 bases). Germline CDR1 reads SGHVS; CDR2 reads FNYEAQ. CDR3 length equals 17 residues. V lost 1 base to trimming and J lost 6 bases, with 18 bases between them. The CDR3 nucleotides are TGTGCCAGCAGCTTAGGGCTGGGTCCTGAGGGAGCCGGGGAGCTGTTTTTT. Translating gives CASSLGLGPEGAGELFF. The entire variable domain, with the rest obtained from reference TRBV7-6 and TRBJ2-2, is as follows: GAGVSQSPRYKVTKRGQDVALRCDPISGHVSLYWYRQALGQGPEFLTYFNYEAQQDKSGLPNDRFSAERPEGSISTLTIQRTEQRDSAMYRCASSLGLGPEGAGELFFGEGSRLTVL.

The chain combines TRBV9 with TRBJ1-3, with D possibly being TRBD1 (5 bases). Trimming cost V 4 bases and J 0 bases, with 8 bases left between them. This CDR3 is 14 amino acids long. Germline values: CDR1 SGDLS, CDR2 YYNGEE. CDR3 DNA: TGTGCCAGCAGCTCGGGGGGCTCTGGAAACACCATATATTTT. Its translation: CASSSGGSGNTIYF.

This CDR3 is CASSSRSRTDTQYF. The CDR3 region has the DNA TGCGCCAGCAGCTCTAGGAGCCGCACAGATACGCAGTATTTT. J is TRBJ2-3 and V is TRBV5-1; no reliable D call. Germline values: CDR1 SGHRS, CDR2 YFSETQ. There are 14 residues in the CDR3. V was trimmed by 3 bases and J by 1 base, leaving 9 bases between them.

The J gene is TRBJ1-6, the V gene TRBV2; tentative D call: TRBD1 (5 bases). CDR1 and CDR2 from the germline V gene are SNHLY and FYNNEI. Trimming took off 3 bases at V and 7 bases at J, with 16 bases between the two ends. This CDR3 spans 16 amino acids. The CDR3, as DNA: TGTGCCAGCAGTGAGGGGTCTGGGGGGAGGAATTCACCCCTCCACTTT. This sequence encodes CASSEGSGGRNSPLHF.

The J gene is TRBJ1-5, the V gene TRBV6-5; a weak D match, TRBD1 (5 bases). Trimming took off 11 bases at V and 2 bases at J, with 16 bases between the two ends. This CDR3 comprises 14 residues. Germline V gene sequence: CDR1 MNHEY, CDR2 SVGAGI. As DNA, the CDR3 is TGTGCCGGGGGGTCTACACTGGGCAATCAGCCCCAGCATTTT. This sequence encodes CAGGSTLGNQPQHF.

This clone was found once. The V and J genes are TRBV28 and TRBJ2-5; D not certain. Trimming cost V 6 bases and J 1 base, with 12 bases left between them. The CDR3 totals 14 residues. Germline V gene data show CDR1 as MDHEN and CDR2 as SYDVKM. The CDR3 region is CASSLQVFQETQYF. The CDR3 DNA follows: TGTGCCAGCAGCCTCCAGGTGTTCCAAGAGACCCAGTACTTC.

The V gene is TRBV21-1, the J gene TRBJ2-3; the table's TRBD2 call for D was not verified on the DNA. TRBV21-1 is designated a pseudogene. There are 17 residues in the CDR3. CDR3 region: CASAERGVPTSTDTQYF. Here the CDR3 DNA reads TGTGCCAGCGCCGAGCGGGGGGTTCCCACTAGCACAGATACGCAGTATTTT.

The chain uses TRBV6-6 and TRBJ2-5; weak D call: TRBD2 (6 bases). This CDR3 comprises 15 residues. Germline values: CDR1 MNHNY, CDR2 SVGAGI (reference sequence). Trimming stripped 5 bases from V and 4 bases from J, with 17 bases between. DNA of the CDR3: TGTGCCAGCAGTCCGACGTGGGTGGGGGGAGAGACCCAGTACTTC. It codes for CASSPTWVGGETQYF.

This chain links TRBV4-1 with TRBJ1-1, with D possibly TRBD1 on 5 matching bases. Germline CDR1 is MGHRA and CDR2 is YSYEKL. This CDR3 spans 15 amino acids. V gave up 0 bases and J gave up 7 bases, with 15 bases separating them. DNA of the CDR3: TGCGCCAGCAGCCAAGAGGCGACAGAATACTATGAAGCTTTCTTT. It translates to CASSQEATEYYEAFF.

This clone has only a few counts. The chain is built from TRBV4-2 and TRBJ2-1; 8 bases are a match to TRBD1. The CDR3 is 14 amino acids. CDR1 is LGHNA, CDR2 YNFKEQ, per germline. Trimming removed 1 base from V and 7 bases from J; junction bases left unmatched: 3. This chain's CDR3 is CASSQVRGRNEQFF. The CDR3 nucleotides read TGTGCCAGCAGCCAAGTCAGGGGGCGGAATGAGCAGTTCTTC.

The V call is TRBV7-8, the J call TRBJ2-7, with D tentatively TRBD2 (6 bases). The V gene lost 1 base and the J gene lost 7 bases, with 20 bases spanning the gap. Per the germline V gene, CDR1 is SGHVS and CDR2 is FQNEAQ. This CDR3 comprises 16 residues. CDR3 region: CASSLDRGVQSGEQYF. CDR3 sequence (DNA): TGTGCCAGCAGCTTAGATCGAGGGGTCCAAAGCGGGGAGCAGTACTTC.

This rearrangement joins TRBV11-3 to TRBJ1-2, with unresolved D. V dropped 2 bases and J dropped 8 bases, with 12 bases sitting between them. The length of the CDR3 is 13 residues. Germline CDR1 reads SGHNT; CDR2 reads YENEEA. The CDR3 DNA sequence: TGTGCCAGCAGCTTACTCTCCGGGGAAGGCTACACCTTC. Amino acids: CASSLLSGEGYTF.